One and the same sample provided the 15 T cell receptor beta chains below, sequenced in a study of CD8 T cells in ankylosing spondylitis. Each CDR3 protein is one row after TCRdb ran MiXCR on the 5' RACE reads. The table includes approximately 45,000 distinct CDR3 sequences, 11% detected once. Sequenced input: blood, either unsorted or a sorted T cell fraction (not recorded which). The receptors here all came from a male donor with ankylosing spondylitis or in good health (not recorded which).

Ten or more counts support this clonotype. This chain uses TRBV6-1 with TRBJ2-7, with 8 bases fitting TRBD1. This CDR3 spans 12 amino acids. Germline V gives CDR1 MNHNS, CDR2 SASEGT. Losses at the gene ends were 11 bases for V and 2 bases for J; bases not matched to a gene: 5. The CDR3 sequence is CALGQAPYEQYF. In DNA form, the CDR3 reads TGTGCCTTGGGACAGGCCCCCTACGAGCAGTACTTC.

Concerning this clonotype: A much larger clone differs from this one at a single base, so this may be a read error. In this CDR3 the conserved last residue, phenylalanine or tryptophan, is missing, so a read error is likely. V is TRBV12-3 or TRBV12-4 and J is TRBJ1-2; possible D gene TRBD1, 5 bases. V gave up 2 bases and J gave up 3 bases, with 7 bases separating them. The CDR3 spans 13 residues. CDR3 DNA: TGTGCCAGCAGTTTATCAGGGTACTATGGCTACACCCTC. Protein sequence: CASSLSGYYGYTL.

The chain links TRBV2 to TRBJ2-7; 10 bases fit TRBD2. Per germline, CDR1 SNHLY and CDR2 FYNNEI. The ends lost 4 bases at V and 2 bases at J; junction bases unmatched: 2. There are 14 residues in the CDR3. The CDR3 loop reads CASSALAGTYEQYF. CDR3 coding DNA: TGTGCCAGCAGTGCACTAGCGGGAACCTACGAGCAGTACTTC.

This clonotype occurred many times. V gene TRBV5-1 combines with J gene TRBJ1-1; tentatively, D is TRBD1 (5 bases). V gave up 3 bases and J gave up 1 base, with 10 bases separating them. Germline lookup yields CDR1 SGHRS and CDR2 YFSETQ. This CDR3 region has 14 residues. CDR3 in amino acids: CASSSSTENTEAFF. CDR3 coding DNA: TGCGCCAGCAGCTCCTCGACAGAGAACACTGAAGCTTTCTTT.

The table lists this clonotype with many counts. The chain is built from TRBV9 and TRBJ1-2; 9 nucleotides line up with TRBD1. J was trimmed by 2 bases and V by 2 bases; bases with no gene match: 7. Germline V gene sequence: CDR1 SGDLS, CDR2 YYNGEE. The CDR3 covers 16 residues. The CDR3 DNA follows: TGTGCCAGCAGCGTGACTCCCGGGACAGGGAACTATGGCTACACCTTC. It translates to CASSVTPGTGNYGYTF.

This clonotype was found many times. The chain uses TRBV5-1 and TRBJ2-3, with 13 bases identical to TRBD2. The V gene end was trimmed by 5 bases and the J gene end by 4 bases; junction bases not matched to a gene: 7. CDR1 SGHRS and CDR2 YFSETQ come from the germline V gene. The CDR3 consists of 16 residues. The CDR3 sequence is CASSRSGLAGADTQYF. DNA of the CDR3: TGCGCCAGCAGTCGTTCCGGACTAGCGGGGGCAGATACGCAGTATTTT.

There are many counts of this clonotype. The CDR3, as DNA: TGCGCCAGCAGCGTGGGGACTAGCGGGCACTCCTACGAGCAGTACTTC. It encodes CASSVGTSGHSYEQYF. The rearrangement links TRBV5-1 to TRBJ2-7; 12 bases are a match to TRBD2. With 4 bases clipped from V and 0 bases from J, the junction kept 5 bases outside the gene matches. This CDR3 region has 16 residues. CDR1 SGHRS and CDR2 YFSETQ come from the germline V gene. Based on the CDR3 plus reference TRBV5-1 and TRBJ2-7, the full variable domain is KAGVTQTPRYLIKTRGQQVTLSCSPISGHRSVSWYQQTPGQGLQFLFEYFSETQRNKGNFPGRFSGRQFSNSRSEMNVSTLELGDSALYLCASSVGTSGHSYEQYFGPGTRLTVT.

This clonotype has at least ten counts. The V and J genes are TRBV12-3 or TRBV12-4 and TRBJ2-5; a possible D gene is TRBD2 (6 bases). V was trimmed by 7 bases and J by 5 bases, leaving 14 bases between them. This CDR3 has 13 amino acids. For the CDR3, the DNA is TGTGCCAGCACCGCGTGGGGGGTGGAGACCCAGTACTTC. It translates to CASTAWGVETQYF.

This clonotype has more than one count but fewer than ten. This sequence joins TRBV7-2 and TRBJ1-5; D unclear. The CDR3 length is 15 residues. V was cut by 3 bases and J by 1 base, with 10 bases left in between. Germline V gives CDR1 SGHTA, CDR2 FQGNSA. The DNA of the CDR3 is TGTGCCAGCAGCTTCCAGTCGGCAAGCAATCAGCCCCAGCATTTT. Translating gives CASSFQSASNQPQHF.

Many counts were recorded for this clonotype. CDR3 DNA: TGTGCCAGCGGAGTGACAGGGGCGGACTATGGCTACACCTTC. Protein sequence: CASGVTGADYGYTF. The V call is TRBV12-3 or TRBV12-4, the J call TRBJ1-2; 8 nucleotides line up with TRBD1. V lost 8 bases and J lost 3; bases outside the gene matches: 8. The CDR3 loop spans 14 amino acids.

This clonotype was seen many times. Here the CDR3 DNA reads TGTGCCAGCAGTCCGGCGATTAACTATGGCTACACCTTC. This encodes CASSPAINYGYTF. The genes are TRBV12-3 or TRBV12-4 and TRBJ1-2; D gene uncertain. The CDR3 extends over 13 amino acids. V lost 5 bases and J lost 1, with 8 bases in between.

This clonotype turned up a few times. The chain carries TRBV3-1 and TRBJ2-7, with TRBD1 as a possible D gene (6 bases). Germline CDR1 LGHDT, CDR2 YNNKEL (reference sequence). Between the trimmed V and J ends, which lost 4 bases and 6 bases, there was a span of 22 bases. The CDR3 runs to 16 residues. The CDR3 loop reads CASSPRGLGRAGEQYF. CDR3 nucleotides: TGTGCCAGCAGCCCCAGGGGATTGGGCAGGGCGGGCGAGCAGTACTTC.

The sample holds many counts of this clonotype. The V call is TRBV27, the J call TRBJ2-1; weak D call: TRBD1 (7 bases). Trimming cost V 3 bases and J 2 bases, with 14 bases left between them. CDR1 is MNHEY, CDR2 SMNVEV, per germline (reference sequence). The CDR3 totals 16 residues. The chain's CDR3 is CASSFAGQLTYNEQFF. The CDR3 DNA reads TGTGCCAGCAGTTTCGCGGGACAGCTCACCTACAATGAGCAGTTCTTC.

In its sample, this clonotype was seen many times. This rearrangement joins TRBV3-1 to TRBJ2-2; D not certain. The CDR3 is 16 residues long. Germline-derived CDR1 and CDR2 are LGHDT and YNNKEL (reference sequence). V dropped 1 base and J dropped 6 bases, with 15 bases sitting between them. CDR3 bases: TGTGCCAGCAGCCAAGCACTTGGAATCACTTCCGGGGAGCTGTTTTTT. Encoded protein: CASSQALGITSGELFF.

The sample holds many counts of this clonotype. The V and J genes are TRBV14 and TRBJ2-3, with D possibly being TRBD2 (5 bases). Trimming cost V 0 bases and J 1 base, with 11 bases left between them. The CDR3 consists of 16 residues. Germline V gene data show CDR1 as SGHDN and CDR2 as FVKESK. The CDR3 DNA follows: TGTGCCAGCAGCCAAGATGCGTACGGGGGCACAGATACGCAGTATTTT. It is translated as CASSQDAYGGTDTQYF.